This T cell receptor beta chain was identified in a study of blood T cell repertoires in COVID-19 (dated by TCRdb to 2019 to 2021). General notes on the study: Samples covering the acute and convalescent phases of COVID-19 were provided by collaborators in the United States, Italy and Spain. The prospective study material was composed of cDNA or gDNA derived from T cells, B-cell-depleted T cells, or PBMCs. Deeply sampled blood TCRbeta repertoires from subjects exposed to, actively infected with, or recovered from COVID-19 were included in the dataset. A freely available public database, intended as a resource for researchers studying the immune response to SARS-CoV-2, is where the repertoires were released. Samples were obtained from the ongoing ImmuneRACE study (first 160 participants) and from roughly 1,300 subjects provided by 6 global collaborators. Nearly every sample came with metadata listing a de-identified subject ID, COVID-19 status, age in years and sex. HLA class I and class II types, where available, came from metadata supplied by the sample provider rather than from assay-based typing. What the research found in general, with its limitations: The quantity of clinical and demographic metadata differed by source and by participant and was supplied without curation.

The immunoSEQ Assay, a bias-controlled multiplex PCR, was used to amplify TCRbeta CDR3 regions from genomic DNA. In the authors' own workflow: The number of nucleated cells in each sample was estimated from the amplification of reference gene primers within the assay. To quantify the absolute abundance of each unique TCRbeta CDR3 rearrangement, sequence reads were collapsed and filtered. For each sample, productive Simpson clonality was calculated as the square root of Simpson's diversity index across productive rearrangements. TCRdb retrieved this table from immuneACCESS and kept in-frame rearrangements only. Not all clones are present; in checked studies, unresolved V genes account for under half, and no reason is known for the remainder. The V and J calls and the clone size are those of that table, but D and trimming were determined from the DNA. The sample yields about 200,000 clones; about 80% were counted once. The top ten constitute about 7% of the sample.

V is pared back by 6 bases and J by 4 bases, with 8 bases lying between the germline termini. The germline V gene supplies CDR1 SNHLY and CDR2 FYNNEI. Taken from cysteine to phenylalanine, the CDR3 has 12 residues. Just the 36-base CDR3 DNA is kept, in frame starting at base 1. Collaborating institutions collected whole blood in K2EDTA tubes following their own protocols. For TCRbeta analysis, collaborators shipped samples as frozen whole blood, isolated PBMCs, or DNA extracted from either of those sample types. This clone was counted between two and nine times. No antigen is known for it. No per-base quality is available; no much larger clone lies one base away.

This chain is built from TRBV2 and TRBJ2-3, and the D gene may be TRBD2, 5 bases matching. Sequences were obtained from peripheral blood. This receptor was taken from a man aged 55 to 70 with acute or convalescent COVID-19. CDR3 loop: CASSWTSDTQYF. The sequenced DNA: TGTGCCAGCAGCTGGACTTCAGATACGCAGTATTTT.